A single sample gave rise to the 32 T cell receptor beta chains below, sequenced in a study of blood T cell repertoires in COVID-19. Sequencing was performed with immunoSEQ multiplex PCR; in TCRdb, only in-frame clones are kept and a portion is missing. The sample has about 190,000 clones; about 88% are singletons. What was sequenced was peripheral blood. These receptors all stem from a man aged 35-49 years with active or convalescent COVID-19.

This clone appeared once. The chain uses TRBV28 and TRBJ2-2; TRBD1 agrees at 7 bases. The CDR3 runs to 15 residues. Per germline, CDR1 MDHEN and CDR2 SYDVKM. The V and J ends lost 7 bases and 3 bases, in that order; junction bases with no gene match: 8. This CDR3 is CASTTGQVDTGELFF. The CDR3 DNA reads as TGTGCCAGCACTACTGGACAGGTAGACACCGGGGAGCTGTTTTTT.

The chain recombines TRBV3-1 (or the pseudogene TRBV3-2) with TRBJ2-7; 7 bases are shared with TRBD2. Per germline, CDR1 LGHDT and CDR2 YNNKEL (reference sequence). Trimming removed 4 bases from V and 0 bases from J; junction bases left unmatched: 3. The CDR3 totals 14 residues. The CDR3 reads CASSPRGNSYEQYF. DNA of the CDR3: TGTGCCAGCAGCCCGCGGGGGAACTCCTACGAGCAGTACTTC.

The chain employs TRBV5-4 and TRBJ2-3, with TRBD1 matching 7 bases. The length of the CDR3 is 15 residues. CDR1 and CDR2 (germline): SGHNT, YYREEE (reference sequence). J was trimmed by 3 bases and V by 3 bases; bases with no gene match: 7. The CDR3 protein is CASSSQGMGTDTQYF. The CDR3 bases are TGTGCCAGCAGCTCACAGGGGATGGGAACAGATACGCAGTATTTT.

J is TRBJ1-2 and V is TRBV7-9, with 8 bases identical to TRBD1. This CDR3 region has 15 residues. V was clipped by 5 bases and J by 4 bases; unmatched bases: 9. The germline gives CDR1 SEHNR, CDR2 FQNEAQ (reference sequence). CDR3 residues: CASSPTQTGGYGYTF. Written as DNA, the CDR3 is TGTGCCAGCAGCCCAACACAAACAGGGGGCTATGGCTACACCTTC.

This rearrangement joins TRBV7-2 to TRBJ1-1; TRBD1 aligns across 10 bases. The CDR3 runs to 14 residues. CDR1 is SGHTA, CDR2 FQGNSA, per germline. The trim removed 7 bases at V and 6 bases at J, leaving 8 bases unmatched. The chain's CDR3 is CASTQDRGKAEAFF. CDR3 DNA: TGTGCCAGCACTCAGGACAGGGGGAAAGCTGAAGCTTTCTTT.

V gene TRBV3-1 (or the pseudogene TRBV3-2) combines with J gene TRBJ1-2, with D perhaps matching TRBD1 (6 bases). Germline-derived CDR1 and CDR2 are LGHDT and YNNKEL (reference sequence). This CDR3 is 14 amino acids long. The V gene lost 0 bases and the J gene lost 8 bases, with 13 bases spanning the gap. The CDR3 sequence is CASSQEVGARGYTF. The CDR3 bases are TGTGCCAGCAGCCAAGAGGTGGGGGCGAGAGGCTACACCTTC.

The V and J genes are TRBV21-1 and TRBJ1-3; the D call TRBD1 from the table was never checked on the DNA. TRBV21-1 is a recognized pseudogene. The CDR3 extends over 16 amino acids. This CDR3 reads CASLQTATVRRNTIYF. CDR3 DNA: TGTGCCAGCCTACAAACCGCGACAGTTCGGCGAAACACCATATATTTT.

This chain connects TRBV4-3 to TRBJ1-5; D uncertain. The V end lost 0 bases, the J end lost 7 bases, and 13 bases lay between the germline ends. Per germline, CDR1 LGHNA and CDR2 YSLEER. This CDR3 region has 15 residues. CDR3 coding DNA: TGCGCCAGCAGCCAAGATCACACGGGGTCCCAGCCCCAGCATTTT. It codes for CASSQDHTGSQPQHF.

V and J are TRBV9 and TRBJ1-3; possibly TRBD1 for D (6 bases). The ends were cut back, 0 bases at V and 0 bases at J, with 10 bases in the middle. Germline lookup yields CDR1 SGDLS and CDR2 YYNGEE. This CDR3 contains 16 residues. CDR3 sequence (DNA): TGTGCCAGCAGCGTAGACGACAGGAGCTCTGGAAACACCATATATTTT. It encodes CASSVDDRSSGNTIYF.

This clone was observed a handful of times. This rearrangement joins TRBV4-2 to TRBJ2-7; 9 positions match TRBD1. CDR3 length: 13 amino acids. Germline CDR1 LGHNA, CDR2 YNFKEQ. J was trimmed by 4 bases and V by 4 bases; bases with no gene match: 2. CDR3 amino acids: CASSRDRVYEQYF. CDR3 coding DNA: TGTGCCAGCAGCCGGGACAGGGTTTACGAGCAGTACTTC.

The gene calls are TRBV10-3 and TRBJ1-6; TRBD1 might be the D (6 bases). V shed 3 bases and J shed 8 bases, with 11 bases lying between them. The CDR3 has 14 residues. CDR1 ENHRY and CDR2 SYGVKD come from the germline V gene. The DNA of the CDR3 is TGTGCCATCAGTGAAGGGGGTGGGGATTCACCCCTCCACTTT. Translated, it gives CAISEGGGDSPLHF.

This clone occurred once. V and J are TRBV6-6 and TRBJ1-3, with TRBD1 matching 8 bases. V was clipped by 5 bases and J by 0 bases; unmatched bases: 9. This CDR3 contains 17 residues. Germline V gene data show CDR1 as MNHNY and CDR2 as SVGAGI (reference sequence). This chain's CDR3 is CASSPGTGDPSGNTIYF. The CDR3 DNA reads as TGTGCCAGCAGTCCTGGGACAGGAGATCCCTCTGGAAACACCATATATTTT.

The V and J genes are TRBV3-1 (or the pseudogene TRBV3-2) and TRBJ2-1, with 11 bases identical to TRBD2. This CDR3 is built from 13 residues. Germline lookup yields CDR1 LGHDT and CDR2 YNNKEL (reference sequence). The ends lost 10 bases at V and 10 bases at J; junction bases unmatched: 9. The CDR3 loop reads CATISGGAGEQFF. The CDR3 DNA reads TGTGCCACCATTAGCGGGGGGGCCGGCGAGCAGTTCTTC.

The table lists this clone with a count of one. V and J are TRBV5-4 and TRBJ1-4, with 7 bases identical to TRBD1. Trimming removed 3 bases from V and 8 bases from J; junction bases left unmatched: 4. Per the germline V gene, CDR1 is SGHNT and CDR2 is YYREEE (reference sequence). The CDR3 has 13 amino acids. The CDR3 DNA reads as TGTGCCAGCAGCTCCGACAGGGAGGAAAAACTGTTTTTT. Its protein product is CASSSDREEKLFF.

The CDR3 reads CASRLTGGFSPLHF. In DNA form, the CDR3 reads TGTGCCAGCAGATTGACAGGGGGCTTTTCACCCCTCCACTTT. The V and J genes are TRBV28 and TRBJ1-6; 10 nucleotides match TRBD1. Trimming cost V 6 bases and J 9 bases; bases outside gene matches: 5. This CDR3 contains 14 residues. Germline V gene lookup returns CDR1 MDHEN and CDR2 SYDVKM.

The V call is TRBV3-1 (or the pseudogene TRBV3-2), the J call TRBJ1-1; tentatively, D is TRBD1 (5 bases). V dropped 1 base and J dropped 1 base, with 10 bases sitting between them. Germline CDR1 is LGHDT and CDR2 is YNNKEL (reference sequence). The CDR3 is 15 residues long. In nucleotides, the CDR3 is TGTGCCAGCAGCCAAGTCGCCACAGGGAACACTGAAGCTTTCTTT. Amino acid sequence: CASSQVATGNTEAFF.

As for this clone: As the CDR3 is not closed by the conserved phenylalanine or tryptophan, this likely results from a read error. CDR3 in DNA: TGTGCCAGCAGCTTAGCGGTGACAGGGGGCCGGTATGGCTACACCCTC. It encodes CASSLAVTGGRYGYTL. The chain links TRBV13 to TRBJ1-2; 10 bases fit TRBD1. V lost 1 base and J lost 5; bases outside the gene matches: 7. In germline, CDR1 is PRHDT, CDR2 FYEKMQ (reference sequence). The CDR3 loop spans 16 amino acids.

The chain links TRBV9 to TRBJ2-2; TRBD1 is a possible D gene (5 bases). The V gene's germline CDR1 is SGDLS and CDR2 YYNGEE. The CDR3 is 13 amino acids. The germline V and J ends were trimmed by 1 base and 6 bases, with 7 bases remaining between them. In DNA form, the CDR3 reads TGTGCCAGCAGCGTACAGGGCGCCGGGGAGCTGTTTTTT. This translates into CASSVQGAGELFF.

The V and J genes are TRBV19 and TRBJ1-1; 8 nucleotides match TRBD1. J was trimmed by 6 bases and V by 4 bases; bases with no gene match: 10. The CDR3 length is 15 residues. Germline assignment: CDR1 LNHDA and CDR2 SQIVND (reference sequence). The CDR3 nucleotides read TGTGCCAGTAGTACCCGGACAGGGCCGGGGGCTGAAGCTTTCTTT. Amino acid sequence: CASSTRTGPGAEAFF. Using reference TRBV19 and TRBJ1-1 for the parts outside the CDR3, the full variable domain is DGGITQSPKYLFRKEGQNVTLSCEQNLNHDAMYWYRQDPGQGLRLIYYSQIVNDFQKGDIAEGYSVSREKKESFPLTVTSAQKNPTAFYLCASSTRTGPGAEAFFGQGTRLTVV.

V and J are TRBV24-1 and TRBJ2-7; 8 nucleotides line up with TRBD1. The germline V gene has CDR1 KGHDR and CDR2 SFDVKD. The CDR3 covers 16 residues. Germline trimming cut 4 bases from V and 0 bases from J; bases unmatched to any gene: 7. CDR3: CATSDPRDRSSYEQYF. The CDR3 bases are TGTGCCACCAGTGACCCCCGGGACAGGAGCTCCTACGAGCAGTACTTC.

V usage is TRBV6-1 and J usage is TRBJ2-3, with D possibly TRBD2 on 5 matching bases. Germline lookup yields CDR1 MNHNS and CDR2 SASEGT. V lost 1 base, J lost 1 base, and 9 bases lay in between. The CDR3 extends over 15 amino acids. This CDR3 reads CASSEGGFGTDTQYF. For the CDR3, the DNA is TGTGCCAGCAGTGAAGGAGGGTTTGGCACAGATACGCAGTATTTT.

This chain uses TRBV28 with TRBJ1-4; D remains ambiguous. CDR3 length equals 11 residues. CDR1 and CDR2 (germline): MDHEN, SYDVKM. The V and J ends lost 3 bases and 8 bases respectively, with 4 bases between them. CDR3 DNA sequence: TGTGCCAGCAGTTTTGCGGAAAAACTGTTTTTT. It codes for CASSFAEKLFF.

This chain joins TRBV7-9 and TRBJ1-6; 7 bases line up with TRBD1. CDR3 size: 14 residues. Germline CDR1 is SEHNR and CDR2 is FQNEAQ (reference sequence). The V and J ends lost 3 bases and 6 bases, in that order; junction bases with no gene match: 2. The CDR3 region has the DNA TGTGCCAGCAGCTTGACAGGGCCTAATTCACCCCTCCACTTT. Encoded protein: CASSLTGPNSPLHF.

This chain uses TRBV27 with TRBJ1-6; D may be TRBD1 (5 bases). There are 17 residues in the CDR3. V lost 7 bases to trimming and J lost 0 bases, with 16 bases between them. CDR1 MNHEY and CDR2 SMNVEV come from the germline V gene (reference sequence). The CDR3 DNA is TGTGCCAGCACCCAAAGACAGACTAGCTCCTATAATTCACCCCTCCACTTT. The encoded protein is CASTQRQTSSYNSPLHF.

With respect to this clone: Different DNA sequences within this sample yield the same CDR3. V is TRBV29-1 and J is TRBJ2-7, with 8 nucleotides matching TRBD2. The ends lost 1 base at V and 2 bases at J; junction bases unmatched: 10. Germline lookup yields CDR1 SQVTM and CDR2 ANQGSEA. The CDR3 contains 16 residues. The CDR3 is CSVEGGGSGVPYEQYF. CDR3 nucleotides: TGCAGCGTTGAAGGAGGTGGTAGCGGGGTCCCCTACGAGCAGTACTTC.

The chain couples TRBV19 to TRBJ1-5; 10 bases are a match to TRBD1. After removal of 6 bases from V and 3 bases from J, the junction contained 11 bases not matched to a gene. CDR1 is LNHDA and CDR2 is SQIVND in the germline V gene (reference sequence). The CDR3 runs 17 residues. The CDR3 DNA follows: TGTGCCAGTAGAGACTCACCGGGACAGGGGTACAATCAGCCCCAGCATTTT. This gives the protein CASRDSPGQGYNQPQHF.

This clone was found once. This chain connects TRBV28 to TRBJ2-2; D is possibly TRBD2 (5 bases). The CDR3 is made up of 14 amino acids. Germline CDR1 reads MDHEN; CDR2 reads SYDVKM. The V end lost 2 bases, the J end lost 7 bases, and 11 bases lay between the germline ends. The CDR3 DNA is TGTGCCAGCAGTTTACGAGGGAGTGTCGGGGAGCTGTTTTTT. Residues: CASSLRGSVGELFF.

This chain links TRBV4-1 with TRBJ2-3; D gene unclear. The CDR3 has 16 residues. From germline, CDR1 is MGHRA and CDR2 YSYEKL. Trimming shortened V by 4 bases and J by 2 bases, and 16 bases separated the two germline ends. CDR3 coding DNA: TGCGCCAGCAGCCTTAGTGATCTGGTAAACACAGATACGCAGTATTTT. Translation gives CASSLSDLVNTDTQYF.

The table lists this clone with a few counts. This chain connects TRBV3-1 (or the pseudogene TRBV3-2) to TRBJ1-4; tentative D call: TRBD1 (6 bases). The CDR3 has 14 residues. Germline assignment: CDR1 LGHDT and CDR2 YNNKEL (reference sequence). V was cut by 5 bases and J by 5 bases, with 12 bases left in between. In nucleotides, the CDR3 is TGTGCCAGCAGCGTCCGGGACACCAATGAAAAACTGTTTTTT. As protein: CASSVRDTNEKLFF.

The rearrangement uses TRBV10-1 and TRBJ2-3; D perhaps matches TRBD1 (6 bases). The CDR3 has 14 residues. The V end was cut by 6 bases, the J end by 2 bases, with 12 bases between. Germline CDR1 is WNHNN and CDR2 is SYGVQD (reference sequence). The CDR3 nucleotides read TGCGCCAGCAGAAGGGACACTTCCACAGATACGCAGTATTTT. Encoded protein: CASRRDTSTDTQYF.

This rearrangement joins TRBV5-4 to TRBJ2-1; 8 nucleotides align to TRBD1. Trimming removed 0 bases from V and 4 bases from J; junction bases left unmatched: 3. The CDR3 is 15 residues long. Germline V gives CDR1 SGHNT, CDR2 YYREEE (reference sequence). The CDR3 DNA is TGTGCCAGCAGCTTGGGACAGGGGACTTACAATGAGCAGTTCTTC. Its translation is CASSLGQGTYNEQFF.

CDR3 nucleotide sequence: TGTGCCAGCAGTGAAGCGGACAGAGTGAACACTGAAGCTTTCTTT. This codes for CASSEADRVNTEAFF. The chain joins TRBV6-1 to TRBJ1-1, with D maybe TRBD1 (6 bases). The germline V gene has CDR1 MNHNS and CDR2 SASEGT. Trimming removed 0 bases from V and 0 bases from J, with 8 bases in between. There are 15 residues in the CDR3.